This T cell receptor (beta chain) was retrieved from a study of blood T cell repertoires in COVID-19. Turning to the study itself: COVID-19 samples from acute and convalescent phases originated in the United States, Italy and Spain. T cells, B-cell-depleted T cells, or PBMCs supplied cDNA or gDNA.

Produced via immunoSEQ multiplex PCR; TCRdb's table is partial and in-frame only. The sample carries under 400,000 clones, 85% to 90% recorded once. The trim removed 7 bases at V and 3 bases at J, leaving 7 bases unmatched. The CDR3 consists of 13 residues. Germline loops: CDR1 GTSNPN, CDR2 SVGIG (reference sequence). Seattle's enrolled individuals joined amid active infection and were then monitored longitudinally. Sequenced input: peripheral blood. This rearrangement joins TRBV30 to TRBJ2-3; 7 bases align to TRBD1. This sequence originates from a woman aged 25 to 39 with COVID-19, enrolled during active disease. This CDR3 is CALRTGGTDTQYF. The CDR3 DNA reads TGTGCCTTGAGGACAGGAGGAACAGATACGCAGTATTTT. Together with reference TRBV30 and TRBJ2-3, the CDR3 gives the full variable domain: SQTIHQWPATLVQPVGSPLSLECTVEGTSNPNLYWYRQAAGRGLQLLFYSVGIGQISSEVPQNLSASRPQDRQFILSSKKLLLSDSGFYLCALRTGGTDTQYFGPGTRLTVL.